This TCR beta chain was obtained from a study of identical twins. The table lists this clonotype with a count of one. Its antigen is undetermined. An end of the junction differs from the germline gene, which may be a read error. Via MiXCR, TCRdb re-called the 5' RACE reads, giving one row per CDR3 protein. The table lists 1.5 million to 2 million distinct CDR3 sequences, around 29% of them singletons. Study results and limitations: Insertions were fewer in abundant cord blood beta clonotypes, whereas memory repertoires showed none of this pattern. Invariant MAIT and iNKT cells could partly confound zero-insertion analyses.

The clonotype was recovered from a newborn girl in good health. Sample: cord blood.

The CDR3 loop is CIVVTGGGGNTEAFF. Here the CDR3 DNA reads TGCATCGTTGTAACAGGGGGCGGTGGGAACACTGAAGCTTTCTTT. V usage is TRBV29-1 and J usage is TRBJ1-1; 9 bases align to TRBD1. The CDR3 has 15 residues. Germline CDR1 is SQVTM and CDR2 is ANQGSEA.